One sample yielded the 10 T cell receptor beta chains listed below, sequenced in a study of shared clonotypes between healthy human individuals. Sequencing used immunoSEQ multiplex PCR; TCRdb keeps in-frame clones, though not all of them. The table has more than 450,000 clones, approximately 79% seen once; the top ten hold 10% to 15%. The sequencing input was PBMCs. The receptors shown here come from a woman aged 40-49 years in good health. Some clones in this sample may be carry-over from other donors' samples.

With respect to this clone: One junction end does not reproduce the germline sequence, and a read error may be involved. The chain's CDR3 is CASSSAGGAYEQYF. DNA for the CDR3: TGTGCCAGTAGTTCGGCCGGTGGGGCCTACGAGCAGTACTTC. The chain combines TRBV28 with TRBJ2-7; D uncertain. Germline CDR1 reads MDHEN; CDR2 reads SYDVKM. This CDR3 comprises 14 residues.

The chain couples TRBV2 to TRBJ2-5; 14 positions agree with TRBD2. Germline CDR1 SNHLY, CDR2 FYNNEI. After removal of 4 bases from V and 5 bases from J, the junction contained 12 bases not matched to a gene. CDR3 length equals 18 residues. The CDR3 DNA follows: TGTGCCAGCAGTGCTCGACTAGCGGGAGGGGGGGCTGGTGAGACCCAGTACTTC. Its translation is CASSARLAGGGAGETQYF.

This clone appeared once. This rearrangement joins TRBV7-2 to TRBJ2-1; 9 bases map to TRBD2. Germline assignment: CDR1 SGHTA and CDR2 FQGNSA. The J segment lost 8 bases and the V segment lost 0 bases, leaving 8 bases of the junction unmatched. The CDR3 is made up of 16 amino acids. The CDR3 reads CASSLAVISGSHEQFF. CDR3 DNA sequence: TGTGCCAGCAGCTTAGCGGTAATTAGCGGGAGTCATGAGCAGTTCTTC.

The chain is built from TRBV9 and TRBJ2-1; perhaps D is TRBD1 or TRBD2 (5 bases each). V was trimmed by 4 bases and J by 5 bases, leaving 16 bases between them. There are 15 residues in the CDR3. Germline CDR1 is SGDLS and CDR2 is YYNGEE. In nucleotides, the CDR3 is TGTGCCAGCAGCATCTCCGGGACGACTAACAATGAGCAGTTCTTC. Residues: CASSISGTTNNEQFF.

This chain connects TRBV27 to TRBJ2-7; 8 bases are a match to TRBD1. V trimming: 3 bases; J trimming: 5 bases; junction bases outside the gene matches: 9. Germline V lookup: CDR1 MNHEY, CDR2 SMNVEV (reference sequence). This CDR3 region has 15 residues. The CDR3 bases are TGTGCCAGCAGTTTCCGGTCCGGACAGGGAAACGAGCAGTACTTC. It codes for CASSFRSGQGNEQYF.

The chain combines TRBV7-9 with TRBJ2-3; no definite D call. Trimming shortened V by 0 bases and J by 4 bases, and 8 bases separated the two germline ends. There are 14 residues in the CDR3. Germline V lookup: CDR1 SEHNR, CDR2 FQNEAQ (reference sequence). CDR3 sequence reads: CASSLAPSPDTQYF. The CDR3, as DNA: TGTGCCAGCAGCTTAGCGCCGTCACCAGATACGCAGTATTTT.

The chain has TRBV7-3 and TRBJ2-1; 7 bases fit TRBD1. V gave up 6 bases and J gave up 9 bases; unmatched junction bases: 5. Germline values: CDR1 SGHTA, CDR2 FQGTGA. The CDR3 has 12 amino acids. The CDR3 region has the DNA TGTGCCAGCAGTAGACAGGGTCTTGAGCAGTTCTTC. This translates into CASSRQGLEQFF.

The chain carries TRBV28 and TRBJ2-1, with 9 bases lining up with TRBD2. This CDR3 has 16 amino acids. Germline-derived CDR1 and CDR2 are MDHEN and SYDVKM. Germline trimming cut 6 bases from V and 7 bases from J; bases unmatched to any gene: 13. CDR3 protein: CASSSLSGSNPNEQFF. In DNA, the CDR3 is TGTGCCAGCAGCTCTCTTAGCGGGAGCAACCCGAATGAGCAGTTCTTC.

The V and J genes are TRBV11-2 and TRBJ2-7, with D possibly being TRBD1 (6 bases). V lost 7 bases and J lost 0, with 10 bases in between. The germline V gene encodes CDR1 SGHAT and CDR2 FQNNGV. The CDR3 spans 13 residues. The CDR3 bases are TGTGCCAGCAACCAGGGGTCCTCCTACGAGCAGTACTTC. Protein: CASNQGSSYEQYF.

This clone has a handful of counts. This chain joins TRBV28 and TRBJ1-4, with no clear D. The CDR3 has 13 residues. Germline V gene lookup returns CDR1 MDHEN and CDR2 SYDVKM. The V end lost 6 bases, the J end lost 7 bases, and 12 bases lay between the germline ends. In nucleotides, the CDR3 is TGTGCCAGCAGCCCCGGCGGCCCTGAAAAACTGTTTTTT. Its translation is CASSPGGPEKLFF. Drawing the rest from reference TRBV28 and TRBJ1-4, the complete variable domain is DVKVTQSSRYLVKRTGEKVFLECVQDMDHENMFWYRQDPGLGLRLIYFSYDVKMKEKGDIPEGYSVSREKKERFSLILESASTNQTSMYLCASSPGGPEKLFFGSGTQLSVL.